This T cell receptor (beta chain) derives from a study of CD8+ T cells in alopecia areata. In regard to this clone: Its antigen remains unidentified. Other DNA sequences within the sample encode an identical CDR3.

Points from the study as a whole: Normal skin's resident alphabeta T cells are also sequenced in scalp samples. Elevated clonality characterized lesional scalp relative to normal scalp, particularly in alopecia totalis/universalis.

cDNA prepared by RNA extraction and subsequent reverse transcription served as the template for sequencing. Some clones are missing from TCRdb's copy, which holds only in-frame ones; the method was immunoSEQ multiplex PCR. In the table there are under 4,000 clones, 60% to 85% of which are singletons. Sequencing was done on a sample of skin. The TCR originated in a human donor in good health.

The CDR3: CASSSEGTRPYNEQFF. CDR3 bases: TGTGCCAGCAGCTCCGAAGGGACCCGTCCCTACAATGAGCAGTTCTTC. The chain links TRBV7-8 to TRBJ2-1; TRBD1 or TRBD2 may be the D gene (5 bases each). V was clipped by 4 bases and J by 2 bases, with 15 bases between them. The germline CDR1 and CDR2 sequences are SGHVS and FQNEAQ. CDR3 length equals 16 residues.